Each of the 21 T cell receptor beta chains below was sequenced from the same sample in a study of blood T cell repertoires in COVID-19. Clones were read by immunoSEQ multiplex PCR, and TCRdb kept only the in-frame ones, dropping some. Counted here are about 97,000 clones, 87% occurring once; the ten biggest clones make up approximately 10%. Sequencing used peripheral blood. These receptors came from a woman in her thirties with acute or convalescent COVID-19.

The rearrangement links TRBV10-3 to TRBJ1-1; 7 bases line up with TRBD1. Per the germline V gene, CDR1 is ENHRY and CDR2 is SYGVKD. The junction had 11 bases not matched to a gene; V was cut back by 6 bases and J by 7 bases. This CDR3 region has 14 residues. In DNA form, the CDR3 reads TGTGCCATCAGCTACAGGGGCGTCCATGATGAAGCTTTCTTT. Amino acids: CAISYRGVHDEAFF.

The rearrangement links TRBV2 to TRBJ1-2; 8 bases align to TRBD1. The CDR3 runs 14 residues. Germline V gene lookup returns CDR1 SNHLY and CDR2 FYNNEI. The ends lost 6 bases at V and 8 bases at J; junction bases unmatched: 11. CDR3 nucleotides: TGTGCCAGCAGCGTACGGACAGGGATATTAGGCTACACCTTC. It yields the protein CASSVRTGILGYTF. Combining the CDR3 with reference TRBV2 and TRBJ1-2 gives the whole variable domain EPEVTQTPSHQVTQMGQEVILRCVPISNHLYFYWYRQILGQKVEFLVSFYNNEISEKSEIFDDQFSVERPDGSNFTLKIRSTKLEDSAMYFCASSVRTGILGYTFGSGTRLTVV.

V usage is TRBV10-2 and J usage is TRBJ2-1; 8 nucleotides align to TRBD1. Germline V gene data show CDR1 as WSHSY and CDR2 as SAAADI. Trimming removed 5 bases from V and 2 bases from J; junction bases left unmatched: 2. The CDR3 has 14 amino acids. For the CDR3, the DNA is TGCGCCAGCAGTCCGGGACAGGCCTACAATGAGCAGTTCTTC. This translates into CASSPGQAYNEQFF.

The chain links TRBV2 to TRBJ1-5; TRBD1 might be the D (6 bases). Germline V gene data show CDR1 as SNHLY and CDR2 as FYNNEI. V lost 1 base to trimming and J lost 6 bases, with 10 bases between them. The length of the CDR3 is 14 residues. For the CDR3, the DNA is TGTGCCAGCAGTGAAGAACAGGGAGCTCAGCCCCAGCATTTT. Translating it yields CASSEEQGAQPQHF.

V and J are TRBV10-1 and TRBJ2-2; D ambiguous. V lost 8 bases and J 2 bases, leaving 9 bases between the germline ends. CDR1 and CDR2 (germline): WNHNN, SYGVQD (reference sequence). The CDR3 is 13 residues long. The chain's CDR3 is CASGPRNTGELFF. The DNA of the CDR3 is TGCGCCAGCGGTCCGCGTAACACCGGGGAGCTGTTTTTT.

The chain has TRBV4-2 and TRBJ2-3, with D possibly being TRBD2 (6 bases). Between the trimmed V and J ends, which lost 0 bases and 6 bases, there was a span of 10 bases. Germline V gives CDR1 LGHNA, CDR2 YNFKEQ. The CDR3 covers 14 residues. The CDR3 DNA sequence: TGTGCCAGCAGCCAAGAGAGGAGCGGGGATACGCAGTATTTT. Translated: CASSQERSGDTQYF.

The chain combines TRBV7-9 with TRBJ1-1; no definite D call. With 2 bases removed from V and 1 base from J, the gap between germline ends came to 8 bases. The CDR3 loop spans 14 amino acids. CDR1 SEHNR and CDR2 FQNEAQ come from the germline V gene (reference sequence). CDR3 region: CASSLFGGNTEAFF. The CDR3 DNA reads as TGTGCCAGCAGCTTATTCGGAGGGAACACTGAAGCTTTCTTT. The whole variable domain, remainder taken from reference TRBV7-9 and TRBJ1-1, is DTGVSQNPRHKITKRGQNVTFRCDPISEHNRLYWYRQTLGQGPEFLTYFQNEAQLEKSRLLSDRFSAERPKGSFSTLEIQRTEQGDSAMYLCASSLFGGNTEAFFGQGTRLTVV.

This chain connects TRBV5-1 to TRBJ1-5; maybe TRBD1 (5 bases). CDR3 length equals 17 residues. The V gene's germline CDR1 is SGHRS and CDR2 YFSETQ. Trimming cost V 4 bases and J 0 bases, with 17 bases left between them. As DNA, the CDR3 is TGCGCCAGCAGCCTCCTCCGGACATTCGATAGCAATCAGCCCCAGCATTTT. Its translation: CASSLLRTFDSNQPQHF.

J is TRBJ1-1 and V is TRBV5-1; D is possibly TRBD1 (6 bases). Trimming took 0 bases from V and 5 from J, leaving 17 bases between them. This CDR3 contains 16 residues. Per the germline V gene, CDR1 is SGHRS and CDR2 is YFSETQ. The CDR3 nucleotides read TGCGCCAGCAGCTTGGATGGACAGAACTTTCTTACTGAAGCTTTCTTT. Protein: CASSLDGQNFLTEAFF.

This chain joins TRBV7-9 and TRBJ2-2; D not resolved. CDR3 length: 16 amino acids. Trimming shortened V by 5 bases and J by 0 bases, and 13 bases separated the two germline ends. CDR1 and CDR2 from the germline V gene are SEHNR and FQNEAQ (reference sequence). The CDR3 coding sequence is TGTGCCAGCAGCCTTCAAACCCAGTCGAACACCGGGGAGCTGTTTTTT. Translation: CASSLQTQSNTGELFF.

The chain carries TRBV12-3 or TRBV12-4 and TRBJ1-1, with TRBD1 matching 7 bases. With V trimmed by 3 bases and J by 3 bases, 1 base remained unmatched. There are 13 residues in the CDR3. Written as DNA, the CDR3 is TGTGCCAGCAGTTTTGGGACAGACACTGAAGCTTTCTTT. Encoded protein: CASSFGTDTEAFF.

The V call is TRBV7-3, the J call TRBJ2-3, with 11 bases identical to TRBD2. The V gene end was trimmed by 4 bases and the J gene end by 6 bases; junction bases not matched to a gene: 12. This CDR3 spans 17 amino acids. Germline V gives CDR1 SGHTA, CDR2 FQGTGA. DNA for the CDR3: TGTGCCAGCAGCTCCCACGCGATAGCGGGGGGGCCCGATACGCAGTATTTT. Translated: CASSSHAIAGGPDTQYF.

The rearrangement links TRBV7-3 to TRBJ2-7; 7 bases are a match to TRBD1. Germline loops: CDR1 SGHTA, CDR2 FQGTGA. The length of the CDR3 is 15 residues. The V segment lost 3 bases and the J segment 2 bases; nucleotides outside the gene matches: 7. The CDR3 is CASSLADRATYEQYF. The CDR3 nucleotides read TGTGCCAGCAGCTTGGCCGACAGGGCCACCTACGAGCAGTACTTC.

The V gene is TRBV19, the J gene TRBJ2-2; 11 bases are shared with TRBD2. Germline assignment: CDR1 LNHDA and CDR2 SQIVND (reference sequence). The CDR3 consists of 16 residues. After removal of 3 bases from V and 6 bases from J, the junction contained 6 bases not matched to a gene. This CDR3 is CASSIGSGGAAGELFF. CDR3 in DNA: TGTGCCAGTAGTATTGGTAGCGGGGGGGCCGCCGGGGAGCTGTTTTTT.

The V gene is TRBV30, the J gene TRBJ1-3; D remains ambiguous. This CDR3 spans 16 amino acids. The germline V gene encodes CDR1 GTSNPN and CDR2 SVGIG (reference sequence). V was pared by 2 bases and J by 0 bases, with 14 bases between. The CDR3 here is CAWSRGQLYSGNTIYF. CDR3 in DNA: TGTGCCTGGAGTCGAGGGCAGTTATACTCTGGAAACACCATATATTTT.

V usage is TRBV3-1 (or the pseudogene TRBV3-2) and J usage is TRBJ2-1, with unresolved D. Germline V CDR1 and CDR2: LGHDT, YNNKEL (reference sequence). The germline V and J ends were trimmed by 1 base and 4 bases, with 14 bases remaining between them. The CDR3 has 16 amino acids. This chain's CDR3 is CASSQVRQTGYNEQFF. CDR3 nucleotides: TGTGCCAGCAGCCAAGTTCGGCAGACTGGTTACAATGAGCAGTTCTTC.

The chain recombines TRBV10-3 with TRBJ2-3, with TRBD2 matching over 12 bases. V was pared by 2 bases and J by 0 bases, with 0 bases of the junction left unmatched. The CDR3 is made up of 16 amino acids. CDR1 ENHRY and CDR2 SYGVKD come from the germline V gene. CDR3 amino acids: CAISEGLAGSTDTQYF. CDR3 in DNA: TGTGCCATCAGTGAGGGACTAGCGGGAAGCACAGATACGCAGTATTTT.

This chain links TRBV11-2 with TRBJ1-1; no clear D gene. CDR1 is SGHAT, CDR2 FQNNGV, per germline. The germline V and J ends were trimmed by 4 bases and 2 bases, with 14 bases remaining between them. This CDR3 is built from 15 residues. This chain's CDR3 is CASSSREDGNTEAFF. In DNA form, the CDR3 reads TGTGCCAGCAGCTCCCGGGAGGACGGTAACACTGAAGCTTTCTTT.

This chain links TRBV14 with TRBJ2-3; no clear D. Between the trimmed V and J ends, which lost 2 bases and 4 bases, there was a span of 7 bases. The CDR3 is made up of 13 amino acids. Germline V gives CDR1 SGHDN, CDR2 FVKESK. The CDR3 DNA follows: TGTGCCAGCAGCCAACGGGTGGCAGATACGCAGTATTTT. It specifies CASSQRVADTQYF.

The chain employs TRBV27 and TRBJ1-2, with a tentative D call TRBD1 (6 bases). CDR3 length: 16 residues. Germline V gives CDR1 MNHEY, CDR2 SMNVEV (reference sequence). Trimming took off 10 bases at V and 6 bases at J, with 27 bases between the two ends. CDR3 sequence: CAKHLLIGTKRNGYTF. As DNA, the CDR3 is TGTGCCAAACACCTATTAATAGGGACAAAGAGAAATGGCTACACCTTC.

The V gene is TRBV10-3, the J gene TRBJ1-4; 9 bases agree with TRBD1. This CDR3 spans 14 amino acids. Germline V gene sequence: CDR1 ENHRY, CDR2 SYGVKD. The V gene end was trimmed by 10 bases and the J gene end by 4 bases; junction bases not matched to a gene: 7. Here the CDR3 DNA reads TGTGCCACCAGACCGGGACAGGGTAATGAAAAACTGTTTTTT. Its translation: CATRPGQGNEKLFF.